This T cell receptor (beta chain) was sequenced for a study of blood T cell repertoires in COVID-19 (dated by TCRdb to about 2020). With regard to the full study: Collaborator samples came from the United States, Italy and Spain and covered acute and convalescent phases of COVID-19. The samples were drawn from two sources: the first 160 participants of the ongoing ImmuneRACE study, and over 950 subjects contributed by 6 global collaborators. Where HLA class I and class II types were available, the types were taken from metadata supplied by the sample provider, not from assay-based typing. The repertoires were released in a freely available public database meant as a resource for research on the immune response to SARS-CoV-2. The prospective study material was composed of cDNA or gDNA derived from T cells, B-cell-depleted T cells, or PBMCs. A de-identified subject ID, COVID-19 status, age in years and sex were almost always included in the sample metadata. The dataset comprised deeply sampled blood TCRbeta repertoires from subjects exposed to, actively infected with, or recovered from COVID-19.

This clone was counted a single time. There is no known antigen for this receptor. It has no much larger one-base neighbor in the sample; base qualities were not kept. Whole blood was collected in K2EDTA tubes by collaborating institutions according to the institutions' own protocols. Collaborator samples were shipped for TCRbeta analysis as frozen whole blood, isolated PBMCs, or DNA extracted from either sample type. TCRbeta CDR3 regions were amplified from genomic DNA using the immunoSEQ Assay, a bias-controlled multiplex PCR. The paper's processing steps were these. Nucleated cell counts per sample were estimated from amplification of reference gene primers within the assay. To quantify the absolute abundance of each unique TCRbeta CDR3 rearrangement, sequence reads were collapsed and filtered. For each sample, productive Simpson clonality was calculated as the square root of Simpson's diversity index over productive rearrangements. What TCRdb holds here is the immuneACCESS table cut down to in-frame rearrangements. Part of the clones is not present; checked against another copy, under half of the missing clones reflect an unresolved V gene, and the others are unexplained. V, J and clone size are taken as reported in that table, and D and trimming were inferred from the DNA itself. The sample table contains approximately 300,000 clones; only one count was recorded for around four fifths of them. Of the sample, around 4% falls within the top ten clones.

CDR1 and CDR2, looked up from the germline V gene (reference sequence), are GTSNPN and SVGIG. The junction carries 17 bases between V and J, which are trimmed by 3 bases and 5 bases respectively. The CDR3, from cysteine to phenylalanine, totals 15 residues. The entry retains the CDR3 DNA only, 45 bases that are in frame from base 1. The paper's findings and limits, for the study overall: The amount of clinical and demographic metadata varied by source and participant and was provided uncurated.

The sequence joins TRBV30 to TRBJ1-5; the best D guess is TRBD1, with 6 bases matching. Sequencing input: peripheral blood. This TCR came from a woman aged 45-60 years with active or convalescent COVID-19. The DNA reads TGTGCCTGGAGGAGGCAGGGGCGGGTATATCAGCCCCAGCATTTT. Its translation reads: CAWRRQGRVYQPQHF.